This T cell receptor (beta chain) emerged from a study of early T cells in non-severe SARS-CoV-2 infection. Study results and limitations: In VDJdb matching, anti-spike CD8 responses were favored while private and CD4 specificities went missing.

This CDR3 is built from 17 residues. The junction had 18 bases not matched to a gene; V was cut back by 8 bases and J by 4 bases. Looked up from germline, CDR1 is DFQATT and CDR2 is SNEGSKA (reference sequence). This clonotype showed up many times. Its antigen is currently unknown. Individual cDNA molecules carried attached unique molecular identifiers. TCRdb reprocessed the 5' RACE reads with MiXCR, giving one entry per CDR3 protein. The sample lists about 47,000 distinct CDR3 sequences, roughly a tenth occurring once. The sample in question was whole blood, obtained at baseline. The rearrangement uses TRBV20-1 and TRBJ2-3; 10 bases line up with TRBD2. This receptor was identified in an adult who was a healthcare worker with PCR-confirmed SARS-CoV-2 infection or an uninfected control (not recorded which). The CDR3 region has the DNA TGCAGTACCCCTGCTAGATCTAGCGGGAGTGTCCCAGATACGCAGTATTTT. It is translated as CSTPARSSGSVPDTQYF.